The clone carrying this T cell receptor beta chain was observed once. As originally analysed: How many nucleated cells were present was estimated from reference gene primer amplification. Only in-frame clones appear in the TCRdb table, and some are missing; sequencing was by immunoSEQ multiplex PCR. V and J calls and clone size are those listed in that table; D and trimming were worked out from the DNA. The sample has roughly 80,000 clones, around 80% seen once. These data belong to a study of blood T cell repertoires in COVID-19. Turning to the study itself: The study drew acute and convalescent COVID-19 samples from the United States, Italy and Spain.

V lost 4 bases and J 1 base, leaving 14 bases between the germline ends. The CDR3 has 16 residues. The germline V gene encodes CDR1 SGHDN and CDR2 FVKESK. The clonotype originates from a man aged 55 to 70 with active or convalescent COVID-19. Sequences were obtained from peripheral blood. The chain uses TRBV14 and TRBJ1-3; D gene ambiguous. CDR3 DNA sequence: TGTGCCAGCAGCCCCTTGCAGGAGGTATCTGGAAACACCATATATTTT. Amino acid sequence: CASSPLQEVSGNTIYF. The whole variable domain, filled in from reference TRBV14 and TRBJ1-3, reads EAGVTQFPSHSVIEKGQTVTLRCDPISGHDNLYWYRRVMGKEIKFLLHFVKESKQDESGMPNNRFLAERTGGTYSTLKVQPAELEDSGVYFCASSPLQEVSGNTIYFGEGSWLTVV.